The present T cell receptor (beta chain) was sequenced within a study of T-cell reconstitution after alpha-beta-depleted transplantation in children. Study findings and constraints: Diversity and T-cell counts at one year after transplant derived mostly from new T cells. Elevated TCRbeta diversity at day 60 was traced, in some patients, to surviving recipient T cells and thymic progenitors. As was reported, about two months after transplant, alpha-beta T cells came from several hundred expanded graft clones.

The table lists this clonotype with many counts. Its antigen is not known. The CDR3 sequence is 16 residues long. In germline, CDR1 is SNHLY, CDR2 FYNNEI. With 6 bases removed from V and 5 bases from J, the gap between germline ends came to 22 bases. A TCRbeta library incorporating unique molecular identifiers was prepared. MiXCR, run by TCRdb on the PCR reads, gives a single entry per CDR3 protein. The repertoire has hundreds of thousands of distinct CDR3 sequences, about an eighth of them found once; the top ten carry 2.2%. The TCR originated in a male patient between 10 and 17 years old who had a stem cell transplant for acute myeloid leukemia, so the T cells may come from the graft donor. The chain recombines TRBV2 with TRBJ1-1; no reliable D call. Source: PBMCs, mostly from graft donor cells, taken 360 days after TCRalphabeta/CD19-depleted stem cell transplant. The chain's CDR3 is CASSPQGGPTVTEAFF. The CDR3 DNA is TGTGCCAGCAGCCCTCAAGGCGGACCGACGGTTACTGAAGCTTTCTTT.